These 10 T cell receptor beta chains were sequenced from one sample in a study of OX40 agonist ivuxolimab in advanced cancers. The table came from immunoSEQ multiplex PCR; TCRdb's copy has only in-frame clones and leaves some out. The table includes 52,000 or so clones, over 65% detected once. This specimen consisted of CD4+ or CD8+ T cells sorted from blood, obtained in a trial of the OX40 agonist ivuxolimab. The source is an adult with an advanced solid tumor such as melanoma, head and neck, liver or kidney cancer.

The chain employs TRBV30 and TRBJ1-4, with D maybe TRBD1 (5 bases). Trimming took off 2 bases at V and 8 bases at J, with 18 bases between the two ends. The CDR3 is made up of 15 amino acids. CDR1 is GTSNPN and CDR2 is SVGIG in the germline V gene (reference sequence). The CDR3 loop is CAWSSRGGAGEKLFF. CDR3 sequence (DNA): TGTGCCTGGAGTTCCCGGGGGGGTGCAGGGGAAAAACTGTTTTTT.

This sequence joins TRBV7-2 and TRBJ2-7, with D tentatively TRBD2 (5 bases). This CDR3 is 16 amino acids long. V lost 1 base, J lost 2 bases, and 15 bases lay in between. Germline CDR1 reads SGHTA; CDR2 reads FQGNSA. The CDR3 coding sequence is TGTGCCAGCAGCTTAGGCCTAAGTGGTAGCGCCTACGAGCAGTACTTC. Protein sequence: CASSLGLSGSAYEQYF.

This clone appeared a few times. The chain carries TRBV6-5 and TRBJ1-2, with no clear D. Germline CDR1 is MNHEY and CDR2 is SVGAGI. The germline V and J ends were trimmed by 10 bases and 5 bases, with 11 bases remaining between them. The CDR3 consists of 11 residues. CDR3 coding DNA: TGTGCCACAACCAAGGGTTATGGCTACACCTTC. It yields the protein CATTKGYGYTF.

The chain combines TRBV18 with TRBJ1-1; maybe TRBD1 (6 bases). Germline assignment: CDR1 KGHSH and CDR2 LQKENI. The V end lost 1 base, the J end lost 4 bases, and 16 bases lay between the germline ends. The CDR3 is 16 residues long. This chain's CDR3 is CASSPLGSGETTEAFF. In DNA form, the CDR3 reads TGTGCCAGCTCACCACTGGGGTCAGGGGAGACCACTGAAGCTTTCTTT.

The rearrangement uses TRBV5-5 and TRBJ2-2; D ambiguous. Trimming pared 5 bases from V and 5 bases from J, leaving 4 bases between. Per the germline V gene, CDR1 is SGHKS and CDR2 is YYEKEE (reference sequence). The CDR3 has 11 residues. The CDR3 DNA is TGTGCCAGCAGGCTAACCGGGGAGCTGTTTTTT. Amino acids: CASRLTGELFF.

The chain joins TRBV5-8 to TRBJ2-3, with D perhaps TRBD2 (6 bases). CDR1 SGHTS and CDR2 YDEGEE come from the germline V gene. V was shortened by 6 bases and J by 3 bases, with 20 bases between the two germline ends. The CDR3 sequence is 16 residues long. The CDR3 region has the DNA TGTGCCAGCACCCGTACGTTGGACCGGGGGACAGATACGCAGTATTTT. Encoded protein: CASTRTLDRGTDTQYF.

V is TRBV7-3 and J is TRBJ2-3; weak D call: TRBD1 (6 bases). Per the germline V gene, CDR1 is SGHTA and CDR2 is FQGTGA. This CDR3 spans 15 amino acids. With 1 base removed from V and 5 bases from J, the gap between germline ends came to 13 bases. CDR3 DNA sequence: TGTGCCAGCAGCTTAATACAGGGATCCATAGATACGCAGTATTTT. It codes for CASSLIQGSIDTQYF.

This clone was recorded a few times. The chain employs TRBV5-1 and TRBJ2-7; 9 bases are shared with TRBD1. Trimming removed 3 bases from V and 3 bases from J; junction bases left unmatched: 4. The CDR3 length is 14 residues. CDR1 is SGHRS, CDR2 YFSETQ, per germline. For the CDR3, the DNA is TGCGCCAGCAGCTCACAGGGGGCCGGCTACGAGCAGTACTTC. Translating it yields CASSSQGAGYEQYF.

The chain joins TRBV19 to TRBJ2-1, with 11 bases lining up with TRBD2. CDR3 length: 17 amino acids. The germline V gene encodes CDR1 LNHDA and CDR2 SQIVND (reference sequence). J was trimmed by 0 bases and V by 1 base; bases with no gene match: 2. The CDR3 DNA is TGTGCCAGTAGTATAGCCGGACTAGCGGGCTCCTACAATGAGCAGTTCTTC. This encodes CASSIAGLAGSYNEQFF.

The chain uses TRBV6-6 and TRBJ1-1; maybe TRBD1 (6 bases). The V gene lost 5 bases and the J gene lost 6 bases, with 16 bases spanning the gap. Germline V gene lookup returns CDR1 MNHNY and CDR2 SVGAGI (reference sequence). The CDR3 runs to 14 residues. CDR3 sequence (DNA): TGTGCCAGCAGTGATGGCAGGGGAAAGCCTGAAGCTTTCTTT. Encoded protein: CASSDGRGKPEAFF.